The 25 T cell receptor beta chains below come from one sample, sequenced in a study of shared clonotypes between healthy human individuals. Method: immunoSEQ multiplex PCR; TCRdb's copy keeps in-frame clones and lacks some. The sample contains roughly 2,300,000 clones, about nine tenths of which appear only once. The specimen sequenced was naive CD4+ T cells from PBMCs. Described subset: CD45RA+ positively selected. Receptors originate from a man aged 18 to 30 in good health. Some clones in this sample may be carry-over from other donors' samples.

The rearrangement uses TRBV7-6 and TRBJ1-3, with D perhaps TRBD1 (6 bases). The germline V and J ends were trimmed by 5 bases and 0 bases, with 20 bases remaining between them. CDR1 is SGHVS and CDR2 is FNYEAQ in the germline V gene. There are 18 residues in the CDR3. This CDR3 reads CASSLDRTAANSGNTIYF. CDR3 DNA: TGTGCCAGCAGCCTTGACCGGACAGCCGCGAACTCTGGAAACACCATATATTTT.

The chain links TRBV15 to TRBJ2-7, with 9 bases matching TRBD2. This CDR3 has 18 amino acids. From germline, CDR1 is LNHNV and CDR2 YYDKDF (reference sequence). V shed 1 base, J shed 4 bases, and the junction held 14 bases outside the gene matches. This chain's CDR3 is CATSRVGASGTLQYEQYF. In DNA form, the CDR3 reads TGTGCCACCAGCAGAGTGGGCGCTAGCGGGACTCTACAGTACGAGCAGTACTTC.

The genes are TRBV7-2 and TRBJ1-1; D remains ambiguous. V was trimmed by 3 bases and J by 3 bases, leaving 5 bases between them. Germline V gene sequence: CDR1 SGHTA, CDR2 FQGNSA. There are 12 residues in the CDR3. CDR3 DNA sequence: TGTGCCAGCAGCTTTCCGTACACTGAAGCTTTCTTT. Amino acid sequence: CASSFPYTEAFF.

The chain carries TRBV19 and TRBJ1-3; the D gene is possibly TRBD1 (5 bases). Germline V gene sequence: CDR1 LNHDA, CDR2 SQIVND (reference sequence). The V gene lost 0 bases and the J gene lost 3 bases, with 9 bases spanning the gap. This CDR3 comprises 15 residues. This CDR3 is CASSIDQGNGNTIYF. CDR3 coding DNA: TGTGCCAGTAGTATAGACCAGGGTAATGGAAACACCATATATTTT.

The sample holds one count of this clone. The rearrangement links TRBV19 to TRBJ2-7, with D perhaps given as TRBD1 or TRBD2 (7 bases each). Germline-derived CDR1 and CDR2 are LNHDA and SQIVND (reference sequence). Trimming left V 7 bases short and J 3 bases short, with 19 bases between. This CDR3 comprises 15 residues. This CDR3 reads CASTRGGGGFYEQYF. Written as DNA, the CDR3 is TGTGCCAGTACCCGAGGGGGCGGGGGCTTCTACGAGCAGTACTTC.

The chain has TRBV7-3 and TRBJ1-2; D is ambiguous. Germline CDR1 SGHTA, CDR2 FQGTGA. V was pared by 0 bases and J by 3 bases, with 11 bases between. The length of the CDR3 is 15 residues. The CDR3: CASSLTPGNDYGYTF. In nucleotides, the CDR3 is TGTGCCAGCAGCTTAACACCGGGGAATGACTATGGCTACACCTTC.

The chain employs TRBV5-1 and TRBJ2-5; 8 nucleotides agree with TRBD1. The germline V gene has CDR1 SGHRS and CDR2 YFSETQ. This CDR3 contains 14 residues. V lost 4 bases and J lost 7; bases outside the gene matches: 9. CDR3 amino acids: CASSPDRASGTQYF. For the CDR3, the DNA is TGCGCCAGCAGCCCGGACAGGGCATCGGGGACCCAGTACTTC.

DNA for the CDR3: TGCGCCAGCAGCCAAGGTAGAACTAGCGGGACATCAGGCACCGGGGAGCTGTTTTTT. Translating gives CASSQGRTSGTSGTGELFF. This chain uses TRBV4-3 with TRBJ2-2; TRBD2 matches 10 bases. V shed 1 base, J shed 4 bases, and the junction held 12 bases outside the gene matches. The CDR3 runs 19 residues. Germline values: CDR1 LGHNA, CDR2 YSLEER.

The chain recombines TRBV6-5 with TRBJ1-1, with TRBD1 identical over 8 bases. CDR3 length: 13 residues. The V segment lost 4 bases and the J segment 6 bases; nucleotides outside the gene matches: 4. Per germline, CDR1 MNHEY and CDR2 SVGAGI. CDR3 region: CASSSQGAPEAFF. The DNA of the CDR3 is TGTGCCAGCAGTTCGCAGGGGGCCCCTGAAGCTTTCTTT.

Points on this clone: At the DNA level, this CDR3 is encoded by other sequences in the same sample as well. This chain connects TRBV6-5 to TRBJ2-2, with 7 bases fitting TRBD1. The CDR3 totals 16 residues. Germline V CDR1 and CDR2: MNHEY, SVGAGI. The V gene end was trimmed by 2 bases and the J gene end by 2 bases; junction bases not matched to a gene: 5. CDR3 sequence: CASSYQTGANTGELFF. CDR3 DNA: TGTGCCAGCAGTTACCAAACAGGGGCCAACACCGGGGAGCTGTTTTTT.

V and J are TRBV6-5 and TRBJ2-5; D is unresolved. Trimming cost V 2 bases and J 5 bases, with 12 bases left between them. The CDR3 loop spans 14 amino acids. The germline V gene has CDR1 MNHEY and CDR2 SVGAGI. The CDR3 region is CASSYGVGGETQYF. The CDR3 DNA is TGTGCCAGCAGTTACGGGGTCGGCGGTGAGACCCAGTACTTC.

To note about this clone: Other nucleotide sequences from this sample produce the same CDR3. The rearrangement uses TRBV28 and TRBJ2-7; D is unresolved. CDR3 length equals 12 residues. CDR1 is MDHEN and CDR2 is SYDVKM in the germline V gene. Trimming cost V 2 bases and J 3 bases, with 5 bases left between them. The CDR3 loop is CASSLKGYEQYF. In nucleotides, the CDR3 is TGTGCCAGCAGTTTAAAGGGCTACGAGCAGTACTTC. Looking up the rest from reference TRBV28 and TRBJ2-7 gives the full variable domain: DVKVTQSSRYLVKRTGEKVFLECVQDMDHENMFWYRQDPGLGLRLIYFSYDVKMKEKGDIPEGYSVSREKKERFSLILESASTNQTSMYLCASSLKGYEQYFGPGTRLTVT.

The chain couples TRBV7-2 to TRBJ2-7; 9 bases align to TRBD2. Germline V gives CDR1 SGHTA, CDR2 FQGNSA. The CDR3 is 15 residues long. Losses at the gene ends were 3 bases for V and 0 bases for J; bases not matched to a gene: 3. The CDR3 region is CASSFVLAGSYEQYF. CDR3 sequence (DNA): TGTGCCAGCAGCTTTGTACTAGCGGGCTCCTACGAGCAGTACTTC.

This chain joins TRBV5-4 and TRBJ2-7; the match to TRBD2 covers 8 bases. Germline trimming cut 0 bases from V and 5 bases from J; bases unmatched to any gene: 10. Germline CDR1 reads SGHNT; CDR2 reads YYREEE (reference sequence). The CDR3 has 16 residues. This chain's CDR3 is CASSLASGTRVNEQYF. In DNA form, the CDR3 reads TGTGCCAGCAGCTTGGCGTCAGGGACTAGGGTAAACGAGCAGTACTTC.

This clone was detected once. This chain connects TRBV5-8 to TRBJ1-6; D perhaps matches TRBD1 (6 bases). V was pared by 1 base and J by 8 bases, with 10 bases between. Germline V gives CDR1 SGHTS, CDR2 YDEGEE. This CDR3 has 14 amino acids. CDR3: CASSLLGGDSPLHF. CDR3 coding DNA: TGTGCCAGCAGCTTGCTGGGGGGCGATTCACCCCTCCACTTT.

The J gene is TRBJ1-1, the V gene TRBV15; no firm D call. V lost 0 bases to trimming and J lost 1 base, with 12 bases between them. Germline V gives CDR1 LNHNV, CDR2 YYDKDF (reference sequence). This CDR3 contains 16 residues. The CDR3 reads CATSRDSWVANTEAFF. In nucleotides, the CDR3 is TGTGCCACCAGCAGAGATTCGTGGGTGGCGAACACTGAAGCTTTCTTT.

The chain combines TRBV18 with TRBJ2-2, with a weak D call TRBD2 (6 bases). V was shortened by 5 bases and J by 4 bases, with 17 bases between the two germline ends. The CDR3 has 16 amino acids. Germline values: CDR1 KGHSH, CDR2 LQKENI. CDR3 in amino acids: CASSFTAGGPTGELFF. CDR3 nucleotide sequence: TGTGCCAGCTCATTCACAGCAGGAGGGCCCACCGGGGAGCTGTTTTTT. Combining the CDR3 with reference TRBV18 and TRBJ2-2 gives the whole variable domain NAGVMQNPRHLVRRRGQEARLRCSPMKGHSHVYWYRQLPEEGLKFMVYLQKENIIDESGMPKERFSAEFPKEGPSILRIQQVVRGDSAAYFCASSFTAGGPTGELFFGEGSRLTVL.

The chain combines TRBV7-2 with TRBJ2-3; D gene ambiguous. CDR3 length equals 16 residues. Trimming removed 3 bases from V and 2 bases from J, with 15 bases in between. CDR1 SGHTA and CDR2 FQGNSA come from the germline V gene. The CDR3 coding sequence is TGTGCCAGCAGCTTTGTCGCCGTCCAGAACACAGATACGCAGTATTTT. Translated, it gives CASSFVAVQNTDTQYF.

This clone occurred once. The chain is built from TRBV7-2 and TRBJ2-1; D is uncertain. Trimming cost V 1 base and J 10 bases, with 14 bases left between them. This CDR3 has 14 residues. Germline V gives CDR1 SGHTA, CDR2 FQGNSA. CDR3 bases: TGTGCCAGCAGCTTAGATGGTGCTTTTTTCGAGCAGTTCTTC. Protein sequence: CASSLDGAFFEQFF.

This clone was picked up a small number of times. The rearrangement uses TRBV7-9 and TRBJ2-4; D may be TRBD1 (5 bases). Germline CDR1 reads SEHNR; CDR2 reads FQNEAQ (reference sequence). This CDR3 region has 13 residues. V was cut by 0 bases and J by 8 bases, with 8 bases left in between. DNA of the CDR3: TGTGCCAGCAGCTTAGCAGGGGTAGACATTCAGTACTTC. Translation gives CASSLAGVDIQYF.

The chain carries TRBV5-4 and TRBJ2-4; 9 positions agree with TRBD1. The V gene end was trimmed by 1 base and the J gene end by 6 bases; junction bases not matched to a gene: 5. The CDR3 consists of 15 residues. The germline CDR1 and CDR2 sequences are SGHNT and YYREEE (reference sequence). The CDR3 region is CASSLNRGRGNIQYF. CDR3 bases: TGTGCCAGCAGCTTGAACAGGGGGCGCGGAAACATTCAGTACTTC.

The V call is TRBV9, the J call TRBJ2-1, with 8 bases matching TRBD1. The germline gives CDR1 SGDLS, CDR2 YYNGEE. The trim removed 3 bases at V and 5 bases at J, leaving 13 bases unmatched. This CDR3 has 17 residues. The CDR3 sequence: CASSGPRTGNSHNEQFF. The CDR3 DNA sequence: TGTGCCAGCAGCGGACCCAGGACAGGGAATTCGCACAATGAGCAGTTCTTC.

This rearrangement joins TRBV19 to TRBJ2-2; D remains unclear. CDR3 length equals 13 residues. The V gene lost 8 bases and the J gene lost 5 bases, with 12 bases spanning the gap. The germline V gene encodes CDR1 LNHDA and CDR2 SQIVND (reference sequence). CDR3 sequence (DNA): TGTGCCAGTGCGGTCGGGCTTACCGGGGAGCTGTTTTTT. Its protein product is CASAVGLTGELFF.

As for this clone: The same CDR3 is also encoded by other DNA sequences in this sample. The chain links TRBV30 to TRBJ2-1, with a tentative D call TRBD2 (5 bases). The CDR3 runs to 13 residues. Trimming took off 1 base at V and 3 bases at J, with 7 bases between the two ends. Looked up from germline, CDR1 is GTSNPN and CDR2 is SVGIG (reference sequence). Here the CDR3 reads CAWSETSYNEQFF. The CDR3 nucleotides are TGTGCCTGGAGTGAAACTAGCTACAATGAGCAGTTCTTC.

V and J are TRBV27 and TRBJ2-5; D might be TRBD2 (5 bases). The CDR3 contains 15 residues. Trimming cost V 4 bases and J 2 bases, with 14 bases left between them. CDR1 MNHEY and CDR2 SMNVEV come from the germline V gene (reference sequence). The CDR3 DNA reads TGTGCCAGCAGTTCCCCGGGGATGGGACAAGAGACCCAGTACTTC. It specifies CASSSPGMGQETQYF.